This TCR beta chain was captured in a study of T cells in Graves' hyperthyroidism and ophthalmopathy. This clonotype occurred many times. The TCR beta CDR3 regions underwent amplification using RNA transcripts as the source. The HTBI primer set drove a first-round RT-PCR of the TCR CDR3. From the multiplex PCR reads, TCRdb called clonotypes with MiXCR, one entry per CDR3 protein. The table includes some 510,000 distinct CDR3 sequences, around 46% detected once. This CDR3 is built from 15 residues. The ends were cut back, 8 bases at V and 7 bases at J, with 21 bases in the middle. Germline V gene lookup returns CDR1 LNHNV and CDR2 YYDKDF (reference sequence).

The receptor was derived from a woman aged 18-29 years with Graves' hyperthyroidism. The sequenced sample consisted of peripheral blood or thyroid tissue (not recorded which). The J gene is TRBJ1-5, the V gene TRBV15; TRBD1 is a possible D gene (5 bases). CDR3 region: CATAVAGRVVQPQHF. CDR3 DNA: TGTGCCACCGCCGTGGCGGGCAGGGTCGTACAGCCCCAGCATTTT.